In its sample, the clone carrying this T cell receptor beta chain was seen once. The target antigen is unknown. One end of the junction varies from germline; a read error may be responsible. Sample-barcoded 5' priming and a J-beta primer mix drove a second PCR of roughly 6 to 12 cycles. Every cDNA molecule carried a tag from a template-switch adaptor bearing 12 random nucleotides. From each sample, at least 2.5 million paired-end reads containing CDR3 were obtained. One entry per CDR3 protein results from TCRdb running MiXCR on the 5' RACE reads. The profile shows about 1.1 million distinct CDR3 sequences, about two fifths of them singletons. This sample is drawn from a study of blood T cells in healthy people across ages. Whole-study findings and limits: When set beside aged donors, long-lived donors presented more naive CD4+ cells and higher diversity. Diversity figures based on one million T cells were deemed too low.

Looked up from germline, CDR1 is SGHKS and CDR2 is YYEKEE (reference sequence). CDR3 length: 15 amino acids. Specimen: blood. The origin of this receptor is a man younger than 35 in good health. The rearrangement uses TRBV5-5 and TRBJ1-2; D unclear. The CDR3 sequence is CASSLSAATNYGYTF. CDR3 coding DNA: TGTGCCAGTAGCTTGAGTGCAGCAACTAACTATGGCTACACCTTC.